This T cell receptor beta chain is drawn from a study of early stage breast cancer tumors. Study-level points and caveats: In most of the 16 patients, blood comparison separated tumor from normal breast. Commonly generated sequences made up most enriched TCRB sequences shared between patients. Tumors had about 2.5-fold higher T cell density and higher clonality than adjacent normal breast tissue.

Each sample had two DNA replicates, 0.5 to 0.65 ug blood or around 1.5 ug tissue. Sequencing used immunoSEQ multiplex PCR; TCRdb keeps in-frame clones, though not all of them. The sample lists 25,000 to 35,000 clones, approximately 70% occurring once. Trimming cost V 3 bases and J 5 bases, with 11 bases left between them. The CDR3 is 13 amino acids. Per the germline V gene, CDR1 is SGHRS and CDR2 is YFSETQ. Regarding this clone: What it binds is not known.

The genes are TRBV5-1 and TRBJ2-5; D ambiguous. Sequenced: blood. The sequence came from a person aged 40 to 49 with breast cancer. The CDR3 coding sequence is TGCGCCAGCAGCTCCTCGGACGGGGAGACCCAGTACTTC. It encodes CASSSSDGETQYF.